Listed here are 11 T cell receptor beta chains from one sample, sequenced in a study of beta chain features in type 1 diabetes. Investigators reverse transcribed all isolated RNA, so they sequenced expressed TCRB transcripts. Generated by immunoSEQ multiplex PCR, the TCRdb table keeps only in-frame clones and is missing some. The sample has around 170,000 clones; approximately 9% are singletons. Sequenced: central memory CD4+ T cells from blood. The receptors were gathered from a young woman in good health.

This clone appeared a few times. V usage is TRBV7-2 and J usage is TRBJ2-3, with 9 bases aligning to TRBD2. With V trimmed by 4 bases and J by 3 bases, 5 bases remained unmatched. Germline V gene lookup returns CDR1 SGHTA and CDR2 FQGNSA. There are 15 residues in the CDR3. CDR3: CASSSPSGVTDTQYF. The CDR3, as DNA: TGTGCCAGCAGCTCGCCTAGCGGGGTAACAGATACGCAGTATTTT.

This clone was counted once. This sample also contains other DNA sequences that code for the same CDR3. The rearrangement uses TRBV11-3 and TRBJ2-5; TRBD2 aligns across 8 bases. V lost 3 bases to trimming and J lost 1 base; unmatched junction nucleotides: 1. Germline V gives CDR1 SGHNT, CDR2 YENEEA. The CDR3 loop spans 14 amino acids. Here the CDR3 reads CASSFTSGQETQYF. For the CDR3, the DNA is TGTGCCAGCAGCTTTACTAGCGGCCAAGAGACCCAGTACTTC.

This clone was found a few times. The chain combines TRBV10-3 with TRBJ1-5, with D tentatively TRBD1 (5 bases). Germline CDR1 and CDR2: ENHRY and SYGVKD. The CDR3 spans 15 residues. V lost 0 bases and J 7 bases, leaving 13 bases between the germline ends. The CDR3 DNA is TGTGCCATCAGTGAGTCGATAGCAGGGAGGCAGCCCCAGCATTTT. Its translation: CAISESIAGRQPQHF.

The chain carries TRBV5-1 and TRBJ1-5; 7 nucleotides agree with TRBD1. V was pared by 2 bases and J by 7 bases, with 6 bases of the junction left unmatched. The germline V gene has CDR1 SGHRS and CDR2 YFSETQ. The CDR3 sequence is 14 residues long. For the CDR3, the DNA is TGCGCCAGCAGCTTCACAGGGGCAGAGCAGCCCCAGCATTTT. It translates to CASSFTGAEQPQHF.

This clone was found a few times. V usage is TRBV5-1 and J usage is TRBJ2-5; TRBD1 is a possible D gene (5 bases). This CDR3 contains 17 residues. V shed 6 bases and J shed 5 bases, with 26 bases lying between them. Germline CDR1 and CDR2: SGHRS and YFSETQ. This CDR3 is CASTLGAIKPGYETQYF. CDR3 sequence (DNA): TGCGCCAGCACTCTTGGGGCTATTAAACCCGGATATGAGACCCAGTACTTC.

This clone was seen a handful of times. The rearrangement uses TRBV28 and TRBJ2-1; TRBD2 matches 7 bases. CDR3 length: 15 residues. Trimming cost V 5 bases and J 3 bases; bases outside gene matches: 7. Germline-derived CDR1 and CDR2 are MDHEN and SYDVKM. CDR3 coding DNA: TGTGCCAGCAGTCAACCGGGACTACTCTACAATGAGCAGTTCTTC. Translation: CASSQPGLLYNEQFF.

This chain connects TRBV2 to TRBJ1-2; the D gene is possibly TRBD1 (5 bases). The germline V gene has CDR1 SNHLY and CDR2 FYNNEI. The ends were cut back, 5 bases at V and 8 bases at J, with 12 bases in the middle. This CDR3 contains 12 residues. The CDR3 coding sequence is TGTGCCAGCAGTCTCCAGGGCCACGGCTACACCTTC. Translated, it gives CASSLQGHGYTF.

The J gene is TRBJ1-1, the V gene TRBV18; no definite D call. The CDR3 covers 15 residues. Per the germline V gene, CDR1 is KGHSH and CDR2 is LQKENI. Trimming removed 4 bases at V and 4 bases at J, with 16 bases between. In DNA form, the CDR3 reads TGTGCCAGCTCACGGACTGAGGGCCTGGGCACTGAAGCTTTCTTT. This translates into CASSRTEGLGTEAFF. The full variable domain, rest sourced from reference TRBV18 and TRBJ1-1, is NAGVMQNPRHLVRRRGQEARLRCSPMKGHSHVYWYRQLPEEGLKFMVYLQKENIIDESGMPKERFSAEFPKEGPSILRIQQVVRGDSAAYFCASSRTEGLGTEAFFGQGTRLTVV.

This clone has just a few counts. J is TRBJ2-5 and V is TRBV30, with TRBD1 identical over 10 bases. The germline CDR1 and CDR2 sequences are GTSNPN and SVGIG (reference sequence). The CDR3 consists of 14 residues. The V and J ends lost 5 bases and 5 bases, in that order; junction bases with no gene match: 8. The CDR3 protein is CAWARDRGWETQYF. As DNA, the CDR3 is TGTGCCTGGGCCCGGGACAGGGGTTGGGAGACCCAGTACTTC.

The CDR3 here is CASSPFPDGGGNTQYF. The CDR3 bases are TGCGCCAGCAGCCCCTTCCCCGACGGCGGGGGGAATACGCAGTATTTT. This rearrangement joins TRBV5-1 to TRBJ2-3; 8 positions agree with TRBD2. The CDR3 sequence is 16 residues long. V trimming: 4 bases; J trimming: 7 bases; junction bases outside the gene matches: 14. CDR1 and CDR2 from the germline V gene are SGHRS and YFSETQ. Looking up the rest from reference TRBV5-1 and TRBJ2-3 gives the full variable domain: KAGVTQTPRYLIKTRGQQVTLSCSPISGHRSVSWYQQTPGQGLQFLFEYFSETQRNKGNFPGRFSGRQFSNSRSEMNVSTLELGDSALYLCASSPFPDGGGNTQYFGPGTRLTVL.

A note on this clone: This sample includes further DNA sequences coding for the same CDR3. This sequence joins TRBV9 and TRBJ1-1, with TRBD1 as a possible D gene (5 bases). The V end was cut by 0 bases, the J end by 3 bases, with 9 bases between. CDR3 size: 14 residues. Germline loops: CDR1 SGDLS, CDR2 YYNGEE. CDR3 residues: CASSVAGGYTEAFF. The CDR3 DNA reads as TGTGCCAGCAGCGTAGCGGGGGGATACACTGAAGCTTTCTTT.